Following are 27 T cell receptor beta chains from one sample sequenced in a study of vaccination and CD4 T cells after COVID-19. Which antigens these TCRs recognize remains unknown. The sample's treatment: approximately 9-day PBMC culture with coronavirus spike peptide pools or control peptides (ViraFEST assay). Cultured CD4+ T cell DNA was sequenced using the Oncomine TCR Beta short-read assay. TCRdb analysed the PCR reads with MiXCR anew, one entry per CDR3 protein. The sample lists roughly 20,000 distinct CDR3 sequences, about 45% occurring once. Sequences were derived from CD4+ T cells from blood, cultured in vitro, sampled after SARS-CoV-2 vaccination. These receptor sequences come from a human donor who had recovered from COVID-19.

The V gene is TRBV7-2, the J gene TRBJ1-5; D is possibly TRBD1 (5 bases). Deletions cut 3 bases from V and 4 bases from J, with 13 bases between. CDR1 and CDR2 (germline): SGHTA, FQGNSA. The CDR3 totals 15 residues. The CDR3 here is CASSLGLVPNQPQHF. The CDR3 bases are TGTGCCAGCAGCTTGGGACTTGTACCGAATCAGCCCCAGCATTTT.

The chain employs TRBV20-1 and TRBJ2-4, with 9 bases aligning to TRBD1. This CDR3 region has 16 residues. V shed 5 bases, J shed 5 bases, and the junction held 13 bases outside the gene matches. Germline V lookup: CDR1 DFQATT, CDR2 SNEGSKA (reference sequence). As DNA, the CDR3 is TGCAGTGCTGCCAGGGGACAGGGCCTTGGGGAAAACATTCAGTACTTC. Translating gives CSAARGQGLGENIQYF.

This clonotype rates as medium-sized. This chain links TRBV24-1 with TRBJ1-1; the D gene is possibly TRBD1 (6 bases). The V gene's germline CDR1 is KGHDR and CDR2 SFDVKD. V shed 8 bases and J shed 12 bases, with 15 bases lying between them. The CDR3 contains 11 residues. The CDR3 bases are TGTGCCACCAAGGGGGGAGAGGCGACTTTCTTT. This encodes CATKGGEATFF.

The chain has TRBV4-2 and TRBJ2-1; 8 bases fit TRBD1. The germline V gene has CDR1 LGHNA and CDR2 YNFKEQ. The trim removed 1 base at V and 6 bases at J, leaving 11 bases unmatched. The CDR3 runs 17 residues. As DNA, the CDR3 is TGTGCCAGCAGCCAAGCCTCCGGGACAGGCGCTTTCAATGAGCAGTTCTTC. The encoded protein is CASSQASGTGAFNEQFF.

The V and J genes are TRBV20-1 and TRBJ2-7; D is undetermined. Trimming removed 2 bases at V and 0 bases at J, with 14 bases between. The CDR3 sequence is 15 residues long. Germline CDR1 reads DFQATT; CDR2 reads SNEGSKA (reference sequence). CDR3 protein: CSARSTAESSYEQYF. Here the CDR3 DNA reads TGCAGTGCTAGATCGACCGCGGAAAGCTCCTACGAGCAGTACTTC.

The CDR3 region has the DNA TGTGCCAGCAGCTTAACAGGGGTCTGGACAGATACGCAGTATTTT. This encodes CASSLTGVWTDTQYF. The chain employs TRBV11-3 and TRBJ2-3; 7 nucleotides align to TRBD1. With 2 bases clipped from V and 3 bases from J, the junction kept 5 bases outside the gene matches. This CDR3 has 15 amino acids. Germline CDR1 reads SGHNT; CDR2 reads YENEEA.

This clonotype appeared a few times. This sequence joins TRBV20-1 and TRBJ2-1; 7 nucleotides line up with TRBD2. The CDR3 runs 14 residues. Trimming took 3 bases from V and 4 from J; bases not matched to a gene: 6. The V gene's germline CDR1 is DFQATT and CDR2 SNEGSKA (reference sequence). The CDR3 region has the DNA TGCAGTGCTAGGGGGCGGGGACTATACAATGAGCAGTTCTTC. Translated, it gives CSARGRGLYNEQFF.

The chain uses TRBV10-3 and TRBJ1-2, with D possibly being TRBD1 (6 bases). CDR1 and CDR2 from the germline V gene are ENHRY and SYGVKD. Trimming left V 3 bases short and J 7 bases short, with 15 bases between. The CDR3 is made up of 14 amino acids. In nucleotides, the CDR3 is TGTGCCATCAGTGATAGGGGGATCTCGGGTGGCTACACCTTC. Protein: CAISDRGISGGYTF.

The V and J genes are TRBV27 and TRBJ1-2, with D possibly being TRBD1 (6 bases). Deletions cut 5 bases from V and 4 bases from J, with 17 bases between. CDR1 and CDR2 from the germline V gene are MNHEY and SMNVEV (reference sequence). The CDR3 spans 15 residues. This CDR3 is CASSPRQASFYGYTF. The CDR3 nucleotides read TGTGCCAGCAGTCCCAGACAGGCAAGCTTCTATGGCTACACCTTC.

The chain uses TRBV7-8 and TRBJ2-1; 7 bases align to TRBD2. Germline V gene sequence: CDR1 SGHVS, CDR2 FQNEAQ. The CDR3 has 14 amino acids. Trimming took 5 bases from V and 0 from J; bases not matched to a gene: 1. In DNA, the CDR3 is TGTGCCAGCAGCAGCGGGATCTCCTACAATGAGCAGTTCTTC. Its translation: CASSSGISYNEQFF.

This clonotype turned up a few times. The rearrangement joins TRBV7-8 to TRBJ2-7; 14 bases map to TRBD2. V shed 3 bases and J 0 bases; nucleotides not matched to a gene: 7. Germline CDR1 SGHVS, CDR2 FQNEAQ. This CDR3 has 18 amino acids. CDR3 nucleotide sequence: TGTGCCAGCAGCTTGGGGACTAGCGGGGGCTTTCACTCCTACGAGCAGTACTTC. Amino acids: CASSLGTSGGFHSYEQYF.

The chain is built from TRBV20-1 and TRBJ2-7; 8 bases are a match to TRBD2. CDR3 length equals 13 residues. CDR1 is DFQATT and CDR2 is SNEGSKA in the germline V gene (reference sequence). The V and J ends lost 5 bases and 3 bases, in that order; junction bases with no gene match: 6. The CDR3 region has the DNA TGCAGTGCTTCCCGGACTAGCTTCTACGAGCAGTACTTC. As protein: CSASRTSFYEQYF.

The chain links TRBV28 to TRBJ1-1; tentatively, D is TRBD1 (5 bases). The V end lost 4 bases, the J end lost 1 base, and 10 bases lay between the germline ends. Germline lookup yields CDR1 MDHEN and CDR2 SYDVKM. This CDR3 comprises 14 residues. CDR3 nucleotide sequence: TGTGCCAGCAGTTGGCAGGGCCCGAACACTGAAGCTTTCTTT. Protein: CASSWQGPNTEAFF.

This clonotype turned up a few times. V gene TRBV27 combines with J gene TRBJ2-1; 13 bases map to TRBD2. Losses at the gene ends were 5 bases for V and 2 bases for J; bases not matched to a gene: 12. CDR3 size: 19 residues. Germline V gene data show CDR1 as MNHEY and CDR2 as SMNVEV (reference sequence). CDR3 amino acids: CASSRRLAGGIRTYNEQFF. CDR3 nucleotide sequence: TGTGCCAGCAGTAGACGACTAGCGGGGGGTATAAGAACCTACAATGAGCAGTTCTTC.

This clonotype is classed as medium-sized. The chain uses TRBV7-2 and TRBJ1-5; a weak D match, TRBD1 (5 bases). Germline V gene lookup returns CDR1 SGHTA and CDR2 FQGNSA. The CDR3 has 15 residues. V lost 1 base and J 2 bases, leaving 9 bases between the germline ends. The CDR3 DNA sequence: TGTGCCAGCAGCTTAGGCAGGGCGGGCAATCAGCCCCAGCATTTT. Protein: CASSLGRAGNQPQHF.

V and J are TRBV4-2 and TRBJ2-3, with TRBD2 matching over 7 bases. After removal of 4 bases from V and 0 bases from J, the junction contained 10 bases not matched to a gene. The CDR3 length is 17 residues. Germline V lookup: CDR1 LGHNA, CDR2 YNFKEQ. The chain's CDR3 is CASSRILTGGSTDTQYF. Here the CDR3 DNA reads TGTGCCAGCAGCCGCATTCTTACCGGGGGGAGCACAGATACGCAGTATTTT.

The chain couples TRBV24-1 to TRBJ2-1; TRBD1 aligns across 7 bases. Germline V gives CDR1 KGHDR, CDR2 SFDVKD. The CDR3 has 16 amino acids. V was clipped by 3 bases and J by 3 bases; unmatched bases: 7. Written as DNA, the CDR3 is TGTGCCACCAGTGATCGGGACAGCCTTTTCTACAATGAGCAGTTCTTC. Residues: CATSDRDSLFYNEQFF.

This chain links TRBV12-3 or TRBV12-4 with TRBJ1-2; TRBD1 might be the D (6 bases). The V and J ends lost 6 bases and 8 bases respectively, with 19 bases between them. This CDR3 region has 14 residues. DNA for the CDR3: TGTGCCAGCAGACCCACCCTCGTCGGGGGCGGCTACACCTTC. It translates to CASRPTLVGGGYTF.

This clonotype has just a few counts. The V and J genes are TRBV7-9 and TRBJ2-5; D unresolved. CDR1 is SEHNR, CDR2 FQNEAQ, per germline (reference sequence). The CDR3 is 14 residues long. Trimming left V 5 bases short and J 5 bases short, with 15 bases between. The CDR3, as DNA: TGTGCCAGCAGCCCCTCCTTTGTTGCGGAGACCCAGTACTTC. It is translated as CASSPSFVAETQYF. Variable domain in full (rest from reference TRBV7-9 and TRBJ2-5): DTGVSQNPRHKITKRGQNVTFRCDPISEHNRLYWYRQTLGQGPEFLTYFQNEAQLEKSRLLSDRFSAERPKGSFSTLEIQRTEQGDSAMYLCASSPSFVAETQYFGPGTRLLVL.

This clonotype was seen only a few times. The V gene is TRBV24-1, the J gene TRBJ2-1; D is unresolved. Germline V lookup: CDR1 KGHDR, CDR2 SFDVKD. Trimming removed 3 bases from V and 8 bases from J, with 10 bases in between. The CDR3 extends over 13 amino acids. This chain's CDR3 is CATSDPIFDEQFF. The CDR3 nucleotides read TGTGCCACCAGTGATCCTATCTTCGATGAGCAGTTCTTC.

This clonotype was found once. V is TRBV27 and J is TRBJ1-6; D uncertain. This CDR3 spans 13 amino acids. The germline V gene encodes CDR1 MNHEY and CDR2 SMNVEV (reference sequence). V was pared by 5 bases and J by 2 bases, with 4 bases between. CDR3 amino acids: CASSITYNSPLHF. Here the CDR3 DNA reads TGTGCCAGCAGTATCACCTATAATTCACCCCTCCACTTT.

This clonotype was counted between two and nine times. The chain is built from TRBV6-1 and TRBJ1-5; TRBD1 matches at 8 bases. The CDR3 totals 14 residues. V shed 7 bases and J 6 bases; nucleotides not matched to a gene: 8. The germline V gene has CDR1 MNHNS and CDR2 SASEGT. As DNA, the CDR3 is TGTGCCAGCACGCCCGGACAGGGAGTTCAGCCCCAGCATTTT. Its translation is CASTPGQGVQPQHF.

V and J are TRBV20-1 and TRBJ2-5; a possible D gene is TRBD1 (5 bases). The germline V gene encodes CDR1 DFQATT and CDR2 SNEGSKA (reference sequence). The V gene lost 6 bases and the J gene lost 3 bases, with 14 bases spanning the gap. CDR3 length: 13 residues. The CDR3 DNA reads as TGCAGTGCCAGCCGACAGCCCAAAGAGACCCAGTACTTC. Translating gives CSASRQPKETQYF.

The chain joins TRBV10-3 to TRBJ2-3; a weak D match, TRBD2 (6 bases). With 2 bases removed from V and 2 bases from J, the gap between germline ends came to 11 bases. From germline, CDR1 is ENHRY and CDR2 SYGVKD. The CDR3 sequence is 15 residues long. Written as DNA, the CDR3 is TGTGCCATCAGTGAGCAGGAGGGGTTCACAGATACGCAGTATTTT. It is translated as CAISEQEGFTDTQYF.

The chain couples TRBV29-1 to TRBJ1-1; 7 nucleotides align to TRBD1. The V and J ends lost 2 bases and 0 bases, in that order; junction bases with no gene match: 3. CDR1 and CDR2 from the germline V gene are SQVTM and ANQGSEA. The CDR3 has 14 residues. This CDR3 reads CSVERQGLNTEAFF. DNA of the CDR3: TGCAGCGTTGAACGACAGGGTCTGAACACTGAAGCTTTCTTT.

The V gene is TRBV11-2, the J gene TRBJ2-1; TRBD2 agrees at 7 bases. Germline V gene data show CDR1 as SGHAT and CDR2 as FQNNGV. The CDR3 totals 14 residues. V trimming: 5 bases; J trimming: 6 bases; junction bases outside the gene matches: 7. The CDR3 protein is CASSAASGGNEQFF. CDR3 DNA sequence: TGTGCCAGCAGCGCGGCTAGCGGAGGCAATGAGCAGTTCTTC.

V usage is TRBV20-1 and J usage is TRBJ2-2, with TRBD2 identical over 8 bases. Trimming took 3 bases from V and 1 from J; bases not matched to a gene: 7. Per the germline V gene, CDR1 is DFQATT and CDR2 is SNEGSKA (reference sequence). The CDR3 contains 16 residues. The DNA of the CDR3 is TGCAGTGCTAGGACGAGAGCGGGGGTGAACACCGGGGAGCTGTTTTTT. As protein: CSARTRAGVNTGELFF.